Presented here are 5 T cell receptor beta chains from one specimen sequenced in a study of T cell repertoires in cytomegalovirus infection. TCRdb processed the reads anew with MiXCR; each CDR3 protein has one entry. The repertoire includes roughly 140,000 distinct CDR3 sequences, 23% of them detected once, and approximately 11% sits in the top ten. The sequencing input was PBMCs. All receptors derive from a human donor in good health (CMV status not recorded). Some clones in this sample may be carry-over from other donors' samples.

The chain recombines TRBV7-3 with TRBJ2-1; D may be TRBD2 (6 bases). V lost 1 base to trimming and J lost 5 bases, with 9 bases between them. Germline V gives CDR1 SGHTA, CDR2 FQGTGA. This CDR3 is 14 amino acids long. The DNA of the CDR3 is TGTGCCAGCAGCTTAAATTGGGGGGACAATGAGCAGTTCTTC. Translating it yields CASSLNWGDNEQFF.

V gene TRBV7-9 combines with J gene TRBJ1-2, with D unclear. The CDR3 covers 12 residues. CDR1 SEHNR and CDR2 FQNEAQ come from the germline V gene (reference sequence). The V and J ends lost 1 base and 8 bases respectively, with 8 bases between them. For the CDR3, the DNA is TGTGCCAGCAGCTTAGGGGAATTCGGCTACACCTTC. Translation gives CASSLGEFGYTF.

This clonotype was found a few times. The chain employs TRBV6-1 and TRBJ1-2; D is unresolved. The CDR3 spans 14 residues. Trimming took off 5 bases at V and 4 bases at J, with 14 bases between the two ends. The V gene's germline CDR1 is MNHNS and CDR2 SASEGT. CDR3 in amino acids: CASSYGGWGYGYTF. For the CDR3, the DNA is TGTGCCAGCAGTTACGGCGGATGGGGCTATGGCTACACCTTC.

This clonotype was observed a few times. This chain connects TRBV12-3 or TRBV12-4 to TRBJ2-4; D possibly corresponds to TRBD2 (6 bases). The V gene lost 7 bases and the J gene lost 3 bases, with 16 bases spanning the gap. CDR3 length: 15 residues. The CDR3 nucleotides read TGTGCCAGCACCCTTAGCGGAGGCGTCAAAAACATTCAGTACTTC. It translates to CASTLSGGVKNIQYF.

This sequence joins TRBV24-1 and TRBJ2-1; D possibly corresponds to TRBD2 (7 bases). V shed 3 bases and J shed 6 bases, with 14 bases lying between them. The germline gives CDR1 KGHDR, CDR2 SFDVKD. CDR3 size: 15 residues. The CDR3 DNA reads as TGTGCCACCAGTGATGAAGGGGGAGGGGGCAATGAGCAGTTCTTC. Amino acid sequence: CATSDEGGGGNEQFF.